The clone carrying this T cell receptor (beta chain) was seen more than once but under ten times. Antigen unknown. With 5 bases removed from V and 8 bases from J, the gap between germline ends came to 21 bases. CDR1 and CDR2 from the germline V gene are SEHNR and FQNEAQ (reference sequence). The CDR3 spans 15 residues. This entry is derived from a study of beta chain features in type 1 diabetes. Turning to the study itself: The study found patients and healthy donors alike in age, gender and cell yields. Whole-study results and caveats: A moderate, significant TCRB CDR3 shortening appeared in type 1 diabetes across four CD4+ subsets.

cDNA synthesis used the whole RNA isolate, giving expressed TCRB sequences. The method was immunoSEQ multiplex PCR; TCRdb's version includes in-frame clones alone and lacks a portion of them. The data contain a few hundred thousand clones, over 10% of them singletons. This chain links TRBV7-9 with TRBJ1-2; D possibly corresponds to TRBD1 (5 bases). The sample consisted of naive CD4+ T cells from blood. The sequence came from a woman aged 18-35 years with type 1 diabetes. The CDR3 sequence is CASSLAGAEEGGYTF. In nucleotides, the CDR3 is TGTGCCAGCAGCCTCGCCGGGGCGGAGGAGGGAGGCTACACCTTC.